This T cell receptor (beta chain) was obtained from a study of CD8+CD57+ T cells in acquired aplastic anemia. About the study: Each DNA sample taken from sorted CD4+ and CD8+ cells came to 3 to 3.5 ug on average. Overall study findings and caveats: Roughly 30 was the count of CD8+ CDR3 sequences that patients shared with controls. Any difference that existed in CD8+ Simpson's diversity between patients and controls was not significant.

V trimming: 7 bases; J trimming: 10 bases; junction bases outside the gene matches: 6. The length of the CDR3 is 11 residues. Germline CDR1 and CDR2: DFQATT and SNEGSKA (reference sequence). Individuals selected for sequencing had exhibited CD8+CD57+ cell expansion on flow cytometry. Severe acquired aplastic anemia was present in every patient. TCR beta VDJ and CDR3 profiling used genomic DNA as template. A single record per CDR3 protein comes from TCRdb applying MiXCR to the reads. Of roughly 170,000 distinct CDR3 sequences in the sample, 48% were seen once. On this clonotype itself: Its matching antigen is unknown.

The sequence was collected from a human donor with aplastic anemia. Input material: sorted CD4+, CD8+, or CD8+CD57+ T cells (not recorded which) from PBMCs. The rearrangement joins TRBV20-1 to TRBJ1-4; the match to TRBD1 covers 7 bases. CDR3 sequence (DNA): TGCAGTGTTGACAGGGAACTAAAACTGTTTTTT. It yields the protein CSVDRELKLFF.